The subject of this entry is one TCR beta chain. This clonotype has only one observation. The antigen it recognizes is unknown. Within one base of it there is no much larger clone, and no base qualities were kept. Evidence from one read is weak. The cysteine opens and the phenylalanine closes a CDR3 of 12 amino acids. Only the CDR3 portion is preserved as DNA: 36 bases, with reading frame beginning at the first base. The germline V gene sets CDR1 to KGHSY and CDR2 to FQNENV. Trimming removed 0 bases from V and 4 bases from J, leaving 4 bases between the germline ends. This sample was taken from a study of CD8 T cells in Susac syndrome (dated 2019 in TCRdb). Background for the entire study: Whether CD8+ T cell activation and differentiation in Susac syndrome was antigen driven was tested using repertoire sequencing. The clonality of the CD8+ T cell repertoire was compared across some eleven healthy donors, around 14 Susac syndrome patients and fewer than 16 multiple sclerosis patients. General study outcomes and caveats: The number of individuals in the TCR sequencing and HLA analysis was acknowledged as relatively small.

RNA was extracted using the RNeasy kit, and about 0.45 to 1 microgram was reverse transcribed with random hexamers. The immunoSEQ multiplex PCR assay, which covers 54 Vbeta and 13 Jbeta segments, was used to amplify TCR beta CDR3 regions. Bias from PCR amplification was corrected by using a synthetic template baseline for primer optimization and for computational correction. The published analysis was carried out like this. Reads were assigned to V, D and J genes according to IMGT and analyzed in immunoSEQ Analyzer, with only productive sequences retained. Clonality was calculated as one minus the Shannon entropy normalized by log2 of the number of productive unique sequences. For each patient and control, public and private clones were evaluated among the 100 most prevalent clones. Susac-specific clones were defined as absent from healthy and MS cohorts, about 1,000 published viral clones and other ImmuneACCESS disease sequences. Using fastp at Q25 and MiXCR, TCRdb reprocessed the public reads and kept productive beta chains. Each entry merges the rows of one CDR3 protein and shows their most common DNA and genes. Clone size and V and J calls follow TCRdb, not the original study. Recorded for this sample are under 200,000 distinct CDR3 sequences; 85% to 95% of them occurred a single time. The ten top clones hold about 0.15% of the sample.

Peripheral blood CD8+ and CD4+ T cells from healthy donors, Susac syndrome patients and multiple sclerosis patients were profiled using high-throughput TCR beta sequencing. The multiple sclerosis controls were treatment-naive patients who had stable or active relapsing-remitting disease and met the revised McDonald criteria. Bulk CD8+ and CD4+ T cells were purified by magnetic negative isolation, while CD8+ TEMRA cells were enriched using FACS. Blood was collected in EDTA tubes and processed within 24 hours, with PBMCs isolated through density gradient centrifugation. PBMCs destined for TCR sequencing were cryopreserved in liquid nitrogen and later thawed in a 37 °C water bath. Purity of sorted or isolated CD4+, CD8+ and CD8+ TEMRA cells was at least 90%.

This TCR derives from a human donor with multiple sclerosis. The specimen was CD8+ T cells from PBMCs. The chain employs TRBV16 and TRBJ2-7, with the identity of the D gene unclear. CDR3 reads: CASSQSEYEQYF. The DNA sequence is TGTGCCAGCAGCCAATCCGAATACGAGCAGTACTTC.